The 15 T cell receptor beta chains presented below share a single source sample, sequenced in a study of regulatory T cells in long-lasting Graves disease. iRepertoire HTBI primers and Arm-PCR of CDR3 regions built TCR beta libraries. Each CDR3 protein gets one entry after TCRdb re-called the multiplex PCR reads with MiXCR. The table lists 200,000 to 250,000 distinct CDR3 sequences, about 19% of them singletons. Time point given: newly diagnosed GD, antithyroid drugs for less than 3 months. Isolated PBMC RNA provided the starting material for the TCR library. Specimen: peripheral blood mononuclear cells (PBMCs), collected at new diagnosis, from a patient treated with antithyroid drugs. These receptors all stem from a female donor with Graves disease.

This clonotype was detected ten times or more. CDR3 nucleotide sequence: TGTGCCAGCAGCCAGATGAGACACTATTCCTACAATGAGCAGTTCTTC. Translation: CASSQMRHYSYNEQFF. J is TRBJ2-1 and V is TRBV3-2. TRBV3-2 is annotated as a pseudogene. This CDR3 has 16 residues.

This clonotype has ten or more counts. The chain is built from TRBV7-3 and TRBJ2-1, with TRBD1 matching over 8 bases. The J segment lost 6 bases and the V segment lost 2 bases, leaving 6 bases of the junction unmatched. This CDR3 comprises 15 residues. Germline CDR1 is SGHTA and CDR2 is FQGTGA. The CDR3 loop reads CASSLLNRGVNEQFF. The CDR3 DNA sequence: TGTGCCAGCAGCTTATTGAACAGGGGGGTCAATGAGCAGTTCTTC.

This clonotype has only a few counts. This chain links TRBV7-2 with TRBJ1-5; TRBD1 aligns across 12 bases. Unmatched junction bases numbered 10, after V lost 3 bases and J lost 7 bases. Germline V gives CDR1 SGHTA, CDR2 FQGNSA. The CDR3 sequence is 17 residues long. The chain's CDR3 is CASSFGDRGRRVQPQHF. CDR3 bases: TGTGCCAGCAGCTTTGGGGACAGGGGGCGGCGTGTGCAGCCCCAGCATTTT.

In its sample, this clonotype was seen many times. The genes are TRBV12-3 or TRBV12-4 and TRBJ1-6, with D hard to call. The V end was cut by 4 bases, the J end by 10 bases, with 14 bases between. The CDR3 sequence is 14 residues long. The CDR3 protein is CASSSEGTRSPLHF. The CDR3 DNA sequence: TGTGCCAGCAGTTCGGAGGGCACACGATCACCCCTCCACTTT.

Ten or more counts support this clonotype. This rearrangement joins TRBV3-1 to TRBJ2-1, with TRBD2 identical over 10 bases. Per the germline V gene, CDR1 is LGHDT and CDR2 is YNNKEL (reference sequence). The CDR3 totals 16 residues. The junction had 6 bases not matched to a gene; V was cut back by 1 base and J by 6 bases. CDR3 in amino acids: CASSQAAGGLVNEQFF. CDR3 bases: TGTGCCAGCAGCCAAGCAGCGGGGGGGCTGGTCAATGAGCAGTTCTTC.

This clonotype was observed at least ten times. The chain recombines TRBV20-1 with TRBJ1-1, with 7 positions matching TRBD1. J lost 12 bases, V lost 3 bases, and 10 bases had no gene match. Germline V gene sequence: CDR1 DFQATT, CDR2 SNEGSKA (reference sequence). This CDR3 spans 12 amino acids. The CDR3 loop reads CSARESGTATFF. The CDR3 nucleotides are TGCAGTGCTAGGGAAAGTGGGACAGCGACTTTCTTT.

This clonotype was recorded many times. The gene calls are TRBV2 and TRBJ2-6; tentative D call: TRBD2 (6 bases). This CDR3 has 15 residues. CDR1 is SNHLY, CDR2 FYNNEI, per germline. Deletions cut 1 base from V and 4 bases from J, with 8 bases between. CDR3 nucleotides: TGTGCCAGCAGTGAAGGGGGGGTCGGGGCCAACGTCCTGACTTTC. It codes for CASSEGGVGANVLTF.

Ten or more counts support this clonotype. This chain joins TRBV20-1 and TRBJ2-1; 9 nucleotides agree with TRBD2. With V trimmed by 3 bases and J by 8 bases, 11 bases remained unmatched. The germline CDR1 and CDR2 sequences are DFQATT and SNEGSKA (reference sequence). This CDR3 comprises 15 residues. Here the CDR3 DNA reads TGCAGTGCTAGCTCCGGGACTAGCAGCGGCGATGAGCAGTTCTTC. Encoded protein: CSASSGTSSGDEQFF.

The V call is TRBV3-1, the J call TRBJ2-2; D is uncertain. Germline-derived CDR1 and CDR2 are LGHDT and YNNKEL (reference sequence). V was pared by 0 bases and J by 4 bases, with 6 bases between. The CDR3 covers 14 residues. CDR3 DNA sequence: TGTGCCAGCAGCCAAGAAGTTGGCACCGGGGAGCTGTTTTTT. Its protein is CASSQEVGTGELFF.

The rearrangement joins TRBV12-3 or TRBV12-4 to TRBJ2-7, with D possibly matching TRBD2 (6 bases). This CDR3 comprises 16 residues. V was trimmed by 1 base and J by 3 bases, leaving 16 bases between them. CDR3 region: CASSLGRRGRYYEQYF. The DNA of the CDR3 is TGTGCCAGCAGTTTAGGACGACGGGGGAGATACTACGAGCAGTACTTC.

This clonotype was detected many times. Here the CDR3 reads CASSQGRLASNEQFF. CDR3 DNA: TGTGCCAGCAGCCAAGGAAGACTAGCTAGTAATGAGCAGTTCTTC. The chain uses TRBV3-1 and TRBJ2-1; TRBD2 aligns across 7 bases. The CDR3 has 15 residues. Germline V gene lookup returns CDR1 LGHDT and CDR2 YNNKEL (reference sequence). V dropped 1 base and J dropped 7; count of bases not matched to a gene: 7.

Comments on this clonotype: A read error is possible here, since a much larger clone lies one base away. The genes are TRBV6-2 or TRBV6-3 and TRBJ2-4, with D perhaps given as TRBD1 or TRBD2 (5 bases each). The CDR3 sequence is 14 residues long. Per the germline V gene, CDR1 is MNHEY and CDR2 is SVGEGT. CDR3 sequence reads: CASGGGLAKNVQYF. DNA for the CDR3: TGTGCCAGCGGTGGGGGATTAGCCAAAAACGTTCAGTACTTC.

The chain combines TRBV5-4 with TRBJ2-1; D may be TRBD2 (5 bases). Germline V gene data show CDR1 as SGHNT and CDR2 as YYREEE (reference sequence). Trimming cost V 0 bases and J 0 bases, with 13 bases left between them. The CDR3 contains 17 residues. The CDR3 region is CASSLGLGASSYNEQFF. The CDR3 nucleotides read TGTGCCAGCAGCTTGGGTCTGGGAGCGAGCTCCTACAATGAGCAGTTCTTC.

Only a few counts were recorded for this clonotype. The genes are TRBV24-1 and TRBJ2-5, with 11 nucleotides matching TRBD1. The V and J ends lost 4 bases and 7 bases, in that order; junction bases with no gene match: 7. The V gene's germline CDR1 is KGHDR and CDR2 SFDVKD. CDR3 length: 15 residues. The CDR3 bases are TGTGCCACCAGTGACCCGGACAGGGGGCAGGTGACCCAGTACTTC. It yields the protein CATSDPDRGQVTQYF.

This clonotype was seen many times. This chain uses TRBV11-2 with TRBJ2-1; D unclear. CDR1 SGHAT and CDR2 FQNNGV come from the germline V gene. The CDR3 is made up of 14 amino acids. Between the trimmed V and J ends, which lost 8 bases and 6 bases, there was a span of 17 bases. The CDR3 is CASSLGLGINEQFF. CDR3 nucleotide sequence: TGTGCCAGCTCCCTAGGGTTAGGGATCAATGAGCAGTTCTTC.